What follows describes a single T cell receptor (beta chain). Its antigen is undetermined. This sample is part of a study of blood T cells in healthy people across ages. Study-wide points: TCR beta diversity, measured per million T cells, fell in a roughly linear way with age. Investigators viewed diversity estimates from one million T cells as underestimates, the study reported. A strong correlation between TCR beta diversity and naive T cell percentage was seen.

The CDR3 covers 15 residues. With 4 bases clipped from V and 2 bases from J, the junction kept 8 bases outside the gene matches. The germline V gene encodes CDR1 SGHRS and CDR2 YFSETQ. Sample-barcoded 5' priming and a J-beta primer mix drove a second PCR of about 6 to 12 cycles. Every cDNA molecule carried a tag from a template-switch adaptor bearing 12 random nucleotides. TCRdb independently ran MiXCR on the 5' RACE reads; one entry per CDR3 protein. The repertoire holds 650,000 to 700,000 distinct CDR3 sequences, with about 34% as singletons. Sequencing used blood. The V gene is TRBV5-1, the J gene TRBJ2-7; 8 nucleotides match TRBD1. This clonotype was obtained from a woman aged 80 or over in good health. CDR3 DNA: TGCGCCAGCAGCCGCGGACAGGGAAGGCCCTACGAGCAGTACTTC. This translates into CASSRGQGRPYEQYF.